The 32 T cell receptor beta chains given below trace back to one sample, sequenced in a study of blood T cell repertoires in COVID-19. Measured with immunoSEQ multiplex PCR; TCRdb has only the in-frame clones, and not every one. The sample holds about 100,000 clones; roughly 92% are singletons and the top ten take under 2%. The sequencing sample was made of peripheral blood. Receptor source: a woman between 50 and 59 years old with COVID-19, enrolled during active disease.

V gene TRBV25-1 combines with J gene TRBJ2-1; D unclear. Trimming stripped 1 base from V and 7 bases from J, with 5 bases between. The CDR3 covers 12 residues. Germline CDR1 MGHDK, CDR2 SYGVNS. The CDR3 protein is CASSESENEQFF. CDR3 sequence (DNA): TGTGCCAGCAGTGAATCCGAGAATGAGCAGTTCTTC.

V gene TRBV6-5 combines with J gene TRBJ2-2, with a tentative D call TRBD2 (5 bases). CDR3 length equals 13 residues. Germline V CDR1 and CDR2: MNHEY, SVGAGI. Deletions cut 7 bases from V and 8 bases from J, with 14 bases between. The CDR3 protein is CASNGLGIGELFF. As DNA, the CDR3 is TGTGCCAGCAACGGCCTCGGGATAGGGGAGCTGTTTTTT.

The genes are TRBV3-1 (or the pseudogene TRBV3-2) and TRBJ2-3; the D gene is possibly TRBD2 (6 bases). Between the trimmed V and J ends, which lost 3 bases and 6 bases, there was a span of 13 bases. This CDR3 has 14 residues. From germline, CDR1 is LGHDT and CDR2 YNNKEL (reference sequence). Here the CDR3 DNA reads TGTGCCAGCAGCCACAGGACTATTCGCGATACGCAGTATTTT. It specifies CASSHRTIRDTQYF.

This chain joins TRBV30 and TRBJ1-1, with a weak D call TRBD1 (5 bases). Germline CDR1 reads GTSNPN; CDR2 reads SVGIG (reference sequence). This CDR3 comprises 14 residues. Between the trimmed V and J ends, which lost 2 bases and 6 bases, there was a span of 16 bases. The chain's CDR3 is CAWSTGPTGAEAFF. The CDR3 region has the DNA TGTGCCTGGAGTACGGGGCCTACGGGGGCTGAAGCTTTCTTT.

There are a few counts of this clone. V is TRBV20-1 and J is TRBJ1-4, with D hard to call. Between the trimmed V and J ends, which lost 3 bases and 12 bases, there was a span of 11 bases. CDR1 and CDR2 from the germline V gene are DFQATT and SNEGSKA (reference sequence). The CDR3 consists of 11 residues. CDR3 sequence (DNA): TGCAGTGCTAGGGTCTGGGAGGAACTGTTTTTT. As protein: CSARVWEELFF.

The V gene is TRBV5-1, the J gene TRBJ2-1; possible D gene TRBD2, 7 bases. The CDR3 contains 16 residues. In germline, CDR1 is SGHRS, CDR2 YFSETQ. The ends were cut back, 1 base at V and 0 bases at J, with 11 bases in the middle. CDR3 nucleotide sequence: TGCGCCAGCAGCTTGAAGGCGGGGGCCTCCTACAATGAGCAGTTCTTC. It encodes CASSLKAGASYNEQFF.

DNA of the CDR3: TGTGCCACCAGCTACGGGGGTTCCACTAATGAAAAACTGTTTTTT. This codes for CATSYGGSTNEKLFF. The chain has TRBV15 and TRBJ1-4; the D gene is possibly TRBD1 (5 bases). V was cut by 5 bases and J by 2 bases, with 12 bases left in between. CDR1 and CDR2 (germline): LNHNV, YYDKDF (reference sequence). The CDR3 has 15 amino acids. The whole variable domain, remainder taken from reference TRBV15 and TRBJ1-4, is DAMVIQNPRYQVTQFGKPVTLSCSQTLNHNVMYWYQQKSSQAPKLLFHYYDKDFNNEADTPDNFQSRRPNTSFCFLDIRSPGLGDTAMYLCATSYGGSTNEKLFFGSGTQLSVL.

The chain joins TRBV9 to TRBJ1-2; D uncertain. Germline CDR1 reads SGDLS; CDR2 reads YYNGEE. CDR3 length equals 14 residues. V was cut by 0 bases and J by 0 bases, with 6 bases left in between. For the CDR3, the DNA is TGTGCCAGCAGCGTAGGGGCACCTAACTATGGCTACACCTTC. This translates into CASSVGAPNYGYTF.

This rearrangement joins TRBV12-3 or TRBV12-4 to TRBJ1-5; 7 bases are a match to TRBD1. V was clipped by 5 bases and J by 7 bases; unmatched bases: 2. The length of the CDR3 is 12 residues. CDR3 protein: CASSRGGQPQHF. Written as DNA, the CDR3 is TGTGCCAGCAGTCGAGGGGGCCAGCCCCAGCATTTT.

The chain recombines TRBV9 with TRBJ1-5; D possibly corresponds to TRBD1 (6 bases). This CDR3 is built from 15 residues. Germline loops: CDR1 SGDLS, CDR2 YYNGEE. The ends were cut back, 4 bases at V and 3 bases at J, with 14 bases in the middle. CDR3 sequence (DNA): TGTGCCAGCAGCCTAGGGGGAGCGCTCAATCAGCCCCAGCATTTT. Amino acids: CASSLGGALNQPQHF. Full variable domain (outside the CDR3, taken from reference TRBV9 and TRBJ1-5): DSGVTQTPKHLITATGQRVTLRCSPRSGDLSVYWYQQSLDQGLQFLIQYYNGEERAKGNILERFSAQQFPDLHSELNLSSLELGDSALYFCASSLGGALNQPQHFGDGTRLSIL.

The chain links TRBV19 to TRBJ1-1, with unresolved D. The length of the CDR3 is 17 residues. The V and J ends lost 7 bases and 0 bases respectively, with 21 bases between them. CDR1 is LNHDA and CDR2 is SQIVND in the germline V gene (reference sequence). The CDR3 reads CASKEEPLPPLNTEAFF. CDR3 nucleotide sequence: TGTGCCAGTAAGGAGGAGCCCCTCCCCCCTTTGAACACTGAAGCTTTCTTT.

The chain recombines TRBV7-2 with TRBJ2-1; TRBD1 matches 9 bases. V lost 1 base to trimming and J lost 6 bases; unmatched junction nucleotides: 4. The CDR3 runs 15 residues. Germline CDR1 reads SGHTA; CDR2 reads FQGNSA. CDR3 residues: CASSLGTGQGNEQFF. CDR3 DNA sequence: TGTGCCAGCAGCTTAGGTACGGGACAGGGCAATGAGCAGTTCTTC. Full variable domain (rest looked up from reference TRBV7-2 and TRBJ2-1): GAGVSQSPSNKVTEKGKDVELRCDPISGHTALYWYRQSLGQGLEFLIYFQGNSAPDKSGLPSDRFSAERTGGSVSTLTIQRTQQEDSAVYLCASSLGTGQGNEQFFGPGTRLTVL.

The chain employs TRBV7-2 and TRBJ2-3; the D gene is possibly TRBD2 (7 bases). V lost 4 bases and J 4 bases, leaving 21 bases between the germline ends. The CDR3 loop spans 17 amino acids. CDR1 SGHTA and CDR2 FQGNSA come from the germline V gene. DNA for the CDR3: TGTGCCAGCAGCTCCCCGTTGTGGGGGGGCGGCGCAGATACGCAGTATTTT. Its translation: CASSSPLWGGGADTQYF. The variable domain in full, with the rest retrieved from reference TRBV7-2 and TRBJ2-3, is GAGVSQSPSNKVTEKGKDVELRCDPISGHTALYWYRQSLGQGLEFLIYFQGNSAPDKSGLPSDRFSAERTGGSVSTLTIQRTQQEDSAVYLCASSSPLWGGGADTQYFGPGTRLTVL.

This clone was observed a few times. V and J are TRBV18 and TRBJ1-1; possible D gene TRBD1, 6 bases. Trimming stripped 1 base from V and 5 bases from J, with 11 bases between. The CDR3 has 14 amino acids. From germline, CDR1 is KGHSH and CDR2 LQKENI. This CDR3 reads CASSPQGGRTEAFF. In DNA, the CDR3 is TGTGCCAGCTCACCACAAGGGGGTAGGACTGAAGCTTTCTTT.

The rearrangement links TRBV2 to TRBJ1-3, with D possibly matching TRBD1 (5 bases). V lost 5 bases and J lost 0, with 11 bases in between. The germline V gene encodes CDR1 SNHLY and CDR2 FYNNEI. CDR3 size: 15 residues. The CDR3 DNA is TGTGCCAGCAGTACGGGACTGCCCTCTGGAAACACCATATATTTT. This translates into CASSTGLPSGNTIYF.

The genes are TRBV7-2 and TRBJ2-7; D perhaps matches TRBD1 (6 bases). Germline V CDR1 and CDR2: SGHTA, FQGNSA. The CDR3 runs 14 residues. Trimming shortened V by 5 bases and J by 2 bases, and 13 bases separated the two germline ends. The CDR3 nucleotides read TGTGCCAGCAGCAATAACAGGGTCGCCTACGAGCAGTACTTC. Protein: CASSNNRVAYEQYF.

This chain links TRBV5-4 with TRBJ2-3; D is undetermined. The germline V and J ends were trimmed by 4 bases and 1 base, with 7 bases remaining between them. The CDR3 extends over 13 amino acids. Germline assignment: CDR1 SGHNT and CDR2 YYREEE (reference sequence). The CDR3 nucleotides are TGTGCCAGCAGCCTCGGTCGCACAGATACGCAGTATTTT. This sequence encodes CASSLGRTDTQYF.

The chain employs TRBV2 and TRBJ1-1; D call uncertain. The CDR3 is 15 residues long. V shed 0 bases and J shed 4 bases, with 12 bases lying between them. Germline V gene sequence: CDR1 SNHLY, CDR2 FYNNEI. This CDR3 is CASSEALGSGTEAFF. In nucleotides, the CDR3 is TGTGCCAGCAGTGAAGCGCTTGGGTCGGGCACTGAAGCTTTCTTT. Together with reference TRBV2 and TRBJ1-1, the CDR3 gives the full variable domain: EPEVTQTPSHQVTQMGQEVILRCVPISNHLYFYWYRQILGQKVEFLVSFYNNEISEKSEIFDDQFSVERPDGSNFTLKIRSTKLEDSAMYFCASSEALGSGTEAFFGQGTRLTVV.

This chain joins TRBV7-2 and TRBJ2-7; 8 nucleotides align to TRBD2. J lost 9 bases, V lost 1 base, and 8 bases had no gene match. This CDR3 has 14 amino acids. CDR1 SGHTA and CDR2 FQGNSA come from the germline V gene. The CDR3 DNA is TGTGCCAGCAGCTTAGTTGGGGCGGGGGGCAGGCAGTACTTC. Its protein product is CASSLVGAGGRQYF.

The rearrangement joins TRBV27 to TRBJ2-7, with 11 positions matching TRBD1. J was trimmed by 5 bases and V by 9 bases; bases with no gene match: 6. There are 13 residues in the CDR3. CDR1 and CDR2 (germline): MNHEY, SMNVEV (reference sequence). The CDR3 nucleotides are TGTGCCAGTGGGACAGGGGGTAAGAACGAGCAGTACTTC. This sequence encodes CASGTGGKNEQYF.

The J gene is TRBJ1-4, the V gene TRBV3-1 (or the pseudogene TRBV3-2), with D possibly being TRBD1 (6 bases). Between the trimmed V and J ends, which lost 4 bases and 10 bases, there was a span of 16 bases. Germline V lookup: CDR1 LGHDT, CDR2 YNNKEL (reference sequence). The CDR3 consists of 14 residues. CDR3 amino acids: CASSLKGGGGKLFF. CDR3 nucleotide sequence: TGTGCCAGCAGCCTAAAGGGGGGGGGCGGAAAACTGTTTTTT.

The genes are TRBV5-1 and TRBJ2-1; D is perhaps TRBD2 (7 bases). CDR3 length: 14 residues. CDR1 is SGHRS and CDR2 is YFSETQ in the germline V gene. V lost 4 bases to trimming and J lost 9 bases, with 17 bases between them. The CDR3 sequence is CASSLNSGGIEQFF. Here the CDR3 DNA reads TGCGCCAGCAGCCTCAATTCGGGGGGCATTGAGCAGTTCTTC.

This clone was observed once. The V gene is TRBV5-4, the J gene TRBJ2-7; TRBD2 agrees at 8 bases. J lost 2 bases, V lost 10 bases, and 8 bases had no gene match. The V gene's germline CDR1 is SGHNT and CDR2 YYREEE (reference sequence). The CDR3 runs to 13 residues. CDR3 loop: CAWGVSGAYEQYF. DNA for the CDR3: TGTGCCTGGGGGGTTAGCGGGGCCTACGAGCAGTACTTC.

The J gene is TRBJ1-6, the V gene TRBV5-5; the match to TRBD1 covers 8 bases. Germline CDR1 and CDR2: SGHKS and YYEKEE (reference sequence). This CDR3 contains 17 residues. J gave up 11 bases and V 2 bases, and 15 bases lay outside the gene matches. The CDR3 loop is CASSFRDRSYAGTPLHF. The CDR3 DNA follows: TGTGCCAGCAGCTTCCGGGACAGGTCGTACGCGGGGACACCCCTCCACTTT.

This chain links TRBV28 with TRBJ1-5; no reliable D call. With 7 bases removed from V and 7 bases from J, the gap between germline ends came to 11 bases. Germline-derived CDR1 and CDR2 are MDHEN and SYDVKM. The CDR3 is made up of 12 amino acids. In DNA, the CDR3 is TGTGCCAGCAATGATGGACTCCAGCCCCAGCATTTT. This gives the protein CASNDGLQPQHF.

The chain carries TRBV9 and TRBJ2-3; TRBD2 agrees at 8 bases. Germline values: CDR1 SGDLS, CDR2 YYNGEE. V trimming: 0 bases; J trimming: 4 bases; junction bases outside the gene matches: 1. The CDR3 consists of 14 residues. The CDR3 loop is CASSVVGGADTQYF. CDR3 in DNA: TGTGCCAGCAGCGTAGTCGGGGGGGCAGATACGCAGTATTTT.

The rearrangement joins TRBV19 to TRBJ2-1; D not certain. With 4 bases removed from V and 7 bases from J, the gap between germline ends came to 5 bases. This CDR3 contains 11 residues. Germline-derived CDR1 and CDR2 are LNHDA and SQIVND (reference sequence). The DNA of the CDR3 is TGTGCCAGTAGTACGAGTAATGAGCAGTTCTTC. Amino acid sequence: CASSTSNEQFF.

This sequence joins TRBV27 and TRBJ1-1; D is possibly TRBD1 (5 bases). Germline values: CDR1 MNHEY, CDR2 SMNVEV (reference sequence). The V end was cut by 0 bases, the J end by 11 bases, with 16 bases between. The CDR3 loop spans 14 amino acids. CDR3 loop: CASSLSWQTDGAFF. CDR3 sequence (DNA): TGTGCCAGCAGTTTATCGTGGCAGACAGATGGGGCTTTCTTT.

The chain joins TRBV11-2 to TRBJ2-2, with D tentatively TRBD2 (6 bases). The germline V gene has CDR1 SGHAT and CDR2 FQNNGV. With 3 bases removed from V and 3 bases from J, the gap between germline ends came to 11 bases. The CDR3 totals 15 residues. The CDR3 DNA sequence: TGTGCCAGCAGCTTGGCGGGGCTCTACACCGGGGAGCTGTTTTTT. Its protein product is CASSLAGLYTGELFF.

The rearrangement joins TRBV7-2 to TRBJ1-1, with D tentatively TRBD1 (6 bases). Between the trimmed V and J ends, which lost 0 bases and 1 base, there was a span of 15 bases. The CDR3 runs to 17 residues. The germline CDR1 and CDR2 sequences are SGHTA and FQGNSA. The CDR3: CASSLAAGVTGNTEAFF. The CDR3 DNA reads TGTGCCAGCAGCTTAGCCGCTGGGGTGACAGGGAACACTGAAGCTTTCTTT.

The DNA of the CDR3 is TGTGCCAGCAGCCCGACAGGGCGCTATGGCTACACCTTC. Protein sequence: CASSPTGRYGYTF. The gene calls are TRBV5-6 and TRBJ1-2; 7 nucleotides align to TRBD1. The junction had 4 bases not matched to a gene; V was cut back by 4 bases and J by 4 bases. CDR1 SGHDT and CDR2 YYEEEE come from the germline V gene. This CDR3 contains 13 residues.

The rearrangement joins TRBV2 to TRBJ1-3; D is unresolved. Germline V gene data show CDR1 as SNHLY and CDR2 as FYNNEI. The CDR3 covers 13 residues. Between the trimmed V and J ends, which lost 4 bases and 2 bases, there was a span of 6 bases. CDR3 nucleotides: TGTGCCAGCAGTGGGACTACTGGAAACACCATATATTTT. Protein sequence: CASSGTTGNTIYF.